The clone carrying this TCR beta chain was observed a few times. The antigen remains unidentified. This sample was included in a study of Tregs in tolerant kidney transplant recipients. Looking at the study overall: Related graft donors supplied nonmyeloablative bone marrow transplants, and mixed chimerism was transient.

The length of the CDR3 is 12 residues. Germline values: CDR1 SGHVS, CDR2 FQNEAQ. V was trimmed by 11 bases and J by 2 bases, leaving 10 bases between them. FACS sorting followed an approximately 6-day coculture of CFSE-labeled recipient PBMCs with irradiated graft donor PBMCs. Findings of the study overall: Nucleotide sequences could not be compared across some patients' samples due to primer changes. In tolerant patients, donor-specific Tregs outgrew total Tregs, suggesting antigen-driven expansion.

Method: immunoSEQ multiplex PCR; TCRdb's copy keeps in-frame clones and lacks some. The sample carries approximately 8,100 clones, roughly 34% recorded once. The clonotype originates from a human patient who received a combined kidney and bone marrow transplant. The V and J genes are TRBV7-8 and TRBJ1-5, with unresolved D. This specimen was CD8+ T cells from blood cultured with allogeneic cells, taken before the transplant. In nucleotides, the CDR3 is TGTGCCGGCCCATCCGGCAATCAGCCCCAGCATTTT. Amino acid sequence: CAGPSGNQPQHF.